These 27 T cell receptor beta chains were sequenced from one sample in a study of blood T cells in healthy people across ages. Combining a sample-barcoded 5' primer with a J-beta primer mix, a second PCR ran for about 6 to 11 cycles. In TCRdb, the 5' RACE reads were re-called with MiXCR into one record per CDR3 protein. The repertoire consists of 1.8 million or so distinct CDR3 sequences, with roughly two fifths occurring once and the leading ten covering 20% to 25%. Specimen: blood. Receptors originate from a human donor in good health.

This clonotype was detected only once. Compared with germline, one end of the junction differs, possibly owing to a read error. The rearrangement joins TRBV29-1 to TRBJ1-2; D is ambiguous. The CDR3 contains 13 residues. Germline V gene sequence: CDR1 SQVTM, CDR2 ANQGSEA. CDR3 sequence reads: CSVDDRGNGGFTF. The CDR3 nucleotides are TGCAGCGTTGACGATCGGGGAAATGGTGGCTTCACCTTC. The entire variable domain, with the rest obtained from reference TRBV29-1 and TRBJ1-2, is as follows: SAVISQKPSRDICQRGTSLTIQCQVDSQVTMMFWYRQQPGQSLTLIATANQGSEATYESGFVIDKFPISRPNLTFSTLTVSNMSPEDSSIYLCSVDDRGNGGFTFGSGTRLTVV.

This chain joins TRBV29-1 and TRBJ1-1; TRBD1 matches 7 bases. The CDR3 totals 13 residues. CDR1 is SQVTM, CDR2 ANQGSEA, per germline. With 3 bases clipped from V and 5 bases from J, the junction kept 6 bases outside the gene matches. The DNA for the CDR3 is TGCAGCGTTGACTTAGGGGGCGAAACTGAAGCTTTCTTT. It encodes CSVDLGGETEAFF.

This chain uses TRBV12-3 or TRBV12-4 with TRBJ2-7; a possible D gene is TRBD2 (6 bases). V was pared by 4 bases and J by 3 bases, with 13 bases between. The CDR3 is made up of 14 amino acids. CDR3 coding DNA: TGTGCCAGCAGTTGGGGGGAAAGGTACTACGAGCAGTACTTC. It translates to CASSWGERYYEQYF.

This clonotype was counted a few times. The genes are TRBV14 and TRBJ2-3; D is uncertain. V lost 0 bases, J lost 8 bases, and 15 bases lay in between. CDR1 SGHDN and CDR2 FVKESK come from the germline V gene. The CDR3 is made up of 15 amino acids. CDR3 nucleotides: TGTGCCAGCAGCCAAGATGTGGTAGCAAGGGCTACGCAGTATTTT. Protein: CASSQDVVARATQYF.

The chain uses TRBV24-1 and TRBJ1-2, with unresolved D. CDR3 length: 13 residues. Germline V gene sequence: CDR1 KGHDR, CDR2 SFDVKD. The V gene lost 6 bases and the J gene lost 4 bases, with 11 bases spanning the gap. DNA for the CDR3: TGTGCCACCAGTTCGGAGGCGGCCTATGGCTACACCTTC. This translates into CATSSEAAYGYTF.

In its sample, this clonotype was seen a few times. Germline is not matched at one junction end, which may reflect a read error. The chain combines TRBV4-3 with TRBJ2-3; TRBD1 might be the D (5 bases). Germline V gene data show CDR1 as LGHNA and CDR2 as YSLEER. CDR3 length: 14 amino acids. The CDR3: CASSQEPSTGTQYF. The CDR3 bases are TGCGCCAGCAGCCAAGAACCGAGCACAGGTACGCAGTATTTT.

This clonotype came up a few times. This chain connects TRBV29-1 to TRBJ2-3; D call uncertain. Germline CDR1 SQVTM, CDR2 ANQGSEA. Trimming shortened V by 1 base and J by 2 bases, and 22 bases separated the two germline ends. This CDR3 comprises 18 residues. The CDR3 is CSVEGVNSPEHYTDTQYF. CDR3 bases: TGCAGCGTTGAAGGGGTCAACTCCCCCGAACACTACACAGATACGCAGTATTTT.

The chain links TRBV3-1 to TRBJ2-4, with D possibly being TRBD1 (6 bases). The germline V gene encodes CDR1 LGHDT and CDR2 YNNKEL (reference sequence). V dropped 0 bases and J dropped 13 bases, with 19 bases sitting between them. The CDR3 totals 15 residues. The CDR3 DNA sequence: TGTGCCAGCAGCCAAGATTCAGGACAGCACAATGAGCAGTACTTC. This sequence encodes CASSQDSGQHNEQYF. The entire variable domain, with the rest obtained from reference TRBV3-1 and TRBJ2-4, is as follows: DTAVSQTPKYLVTQMGNDKSIKCEQNLGHDTMYWYKQDSKKFLKIMFSYNNKELIINETVPNRFSPKSPDKAHLNLHINSLELGDSAVYFCASSQDSGQHNEQYFGAGTRLSVL.

The chain's CDR3 is CASSLSPTGYEQYF. The CDR3 nucleotides are TGTGCCAGCAGCTTAAGTCCCACCGGCTACGAGCAGTACTTC. The chain joins TRBV7-2 to TRBJ2-7, with D unresolved. Germline V gives CDR1 SGHTA, CDR2 FQGNSA. V lost 2 bases, J lost 3 bases, and 11 bases lay in between. The CDR3 runs to 14 residues.

DNA of the CDR3: TGTGCCAGCAGCGCACTAGCGGGGGACACAGATACGCAGTATTTT. Translation gives CASSALAGDTDTQYF. The genes are TRBV6-1 and TRBJ2-3; 11 bases fit TRBD2. The CDR3 extends over 15 amino acids. Germline loops: CDR1 MNHNS, CDR2 SASEGT. Germline trimming cut 6 bases from V and 2 bases from J; bases unmatched to any gene: 4.

CDR3 coding DNA: TGTGCCAGCAGCTTAACGGCAGGGGGCCTCTATGGCTACACCTTC. This translates into CASSLTAGGLYGYTF. The gene calls are TRBV7-3 and TRBJ1-2; the match to TRBD1 covers 8 bases. Germline CDR1 reads SGHTA; CDR2 reads FQGTGA. The CDR3 extends over 15 amino acids. With 0 bases clipped from V and 4 bases from J, the junction kept 4 bases outside the gene matches.

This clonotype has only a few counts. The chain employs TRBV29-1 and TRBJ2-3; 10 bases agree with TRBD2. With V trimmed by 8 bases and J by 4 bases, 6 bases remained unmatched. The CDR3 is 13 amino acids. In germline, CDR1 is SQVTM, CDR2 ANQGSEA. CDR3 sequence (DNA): TGCAGCATCACTAGCGGGGATCCAGATACGCAGTATTTT. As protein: CSITSGDPDTQYF.

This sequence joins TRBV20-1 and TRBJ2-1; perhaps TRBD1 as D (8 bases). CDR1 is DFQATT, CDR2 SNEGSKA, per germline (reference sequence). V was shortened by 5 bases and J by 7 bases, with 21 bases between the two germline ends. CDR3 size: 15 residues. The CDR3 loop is CSAGTGGASENEQFF. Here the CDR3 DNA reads TGCAGTGCTGGAACAGGGGGGGCGTCGGAGAATGAGCAGTTCTTC.

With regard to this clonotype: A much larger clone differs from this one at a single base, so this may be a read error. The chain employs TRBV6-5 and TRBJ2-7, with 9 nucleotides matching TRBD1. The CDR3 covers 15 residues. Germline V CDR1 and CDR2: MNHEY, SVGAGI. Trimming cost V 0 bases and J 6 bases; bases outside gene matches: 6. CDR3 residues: CASSYSFGQGFEQYF. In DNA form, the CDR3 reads TGTGCCAGCAGTTACTCGTTTGGACAGGGGTTCGAGCAGTACTTC.

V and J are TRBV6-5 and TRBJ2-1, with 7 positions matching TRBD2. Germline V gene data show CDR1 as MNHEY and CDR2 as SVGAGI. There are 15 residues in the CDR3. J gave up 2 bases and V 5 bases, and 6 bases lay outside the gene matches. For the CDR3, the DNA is TGTGCCAGCAGTCGAGCGGGGAAAGCCTACAATGAGCAGTTCTTC. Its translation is CASSRAGKAYNEQFF.

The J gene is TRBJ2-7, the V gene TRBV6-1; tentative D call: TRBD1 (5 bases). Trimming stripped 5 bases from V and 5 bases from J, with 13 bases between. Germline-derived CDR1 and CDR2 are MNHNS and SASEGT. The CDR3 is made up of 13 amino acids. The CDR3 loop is CASSIQVTHEQYF. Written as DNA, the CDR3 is TGTGCCAGCAGTATACAGGTCACCCACGAGCAGTACTTC.

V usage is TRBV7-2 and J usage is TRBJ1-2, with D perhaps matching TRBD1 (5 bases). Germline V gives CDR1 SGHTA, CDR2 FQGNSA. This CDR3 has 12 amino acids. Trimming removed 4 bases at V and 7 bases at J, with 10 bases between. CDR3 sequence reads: CASSWAGRGYTF. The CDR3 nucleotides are TGTGCCAGCAGCTGGGCAGGGCGTGGCTACACCTTC.

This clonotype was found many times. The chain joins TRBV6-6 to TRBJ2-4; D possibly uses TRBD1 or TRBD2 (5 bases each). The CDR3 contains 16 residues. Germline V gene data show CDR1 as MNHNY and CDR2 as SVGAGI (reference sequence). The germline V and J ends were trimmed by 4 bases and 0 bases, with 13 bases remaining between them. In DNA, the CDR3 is TGTGCCAGCAGTTCGTCCGGGGCACTAGCCAAAAACATTCAGTACTTC. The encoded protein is CASSSSGALAKNIQYF.

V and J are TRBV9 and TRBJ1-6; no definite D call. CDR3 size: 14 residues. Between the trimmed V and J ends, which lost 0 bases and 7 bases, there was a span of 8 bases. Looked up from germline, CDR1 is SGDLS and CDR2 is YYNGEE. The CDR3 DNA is TGTGCCAGCAGCGTAGAATGGAAGAATTCACCCCTCCACTTT. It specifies CASSVEWKNSPLHF.

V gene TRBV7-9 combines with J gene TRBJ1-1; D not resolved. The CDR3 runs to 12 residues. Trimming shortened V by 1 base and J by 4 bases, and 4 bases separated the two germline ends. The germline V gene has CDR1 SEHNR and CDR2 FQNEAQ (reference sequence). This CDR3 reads CASSLEITEAFF. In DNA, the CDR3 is TGTGCCAGCAGCTTAGAAATCACTGAAGCTTTCTTT.

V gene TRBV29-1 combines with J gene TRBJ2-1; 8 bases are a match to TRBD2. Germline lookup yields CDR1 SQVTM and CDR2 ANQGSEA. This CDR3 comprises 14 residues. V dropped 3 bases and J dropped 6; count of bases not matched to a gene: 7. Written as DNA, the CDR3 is TGCAGCGTTGAGGCTGTAGCGGGGTTCAATGAGCAGTTCTTC. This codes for CSVEAVAGFNEQFF.

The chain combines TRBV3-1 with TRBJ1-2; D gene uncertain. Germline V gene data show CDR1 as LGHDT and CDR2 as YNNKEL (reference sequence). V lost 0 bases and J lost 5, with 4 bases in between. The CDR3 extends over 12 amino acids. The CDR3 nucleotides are TGTGCCAGCAGCCAAGAGCGTTATGGCTACACCTTC. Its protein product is CASSQERYGYTF.

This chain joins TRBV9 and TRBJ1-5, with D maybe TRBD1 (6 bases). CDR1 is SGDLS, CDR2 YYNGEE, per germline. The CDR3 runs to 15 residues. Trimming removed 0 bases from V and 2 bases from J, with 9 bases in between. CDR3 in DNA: TGTGCCAGCAGCGTAGACGGGGGCGGCAATCAGCCCCAGCATTTT. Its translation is CASSVDGGGNQPQHF.

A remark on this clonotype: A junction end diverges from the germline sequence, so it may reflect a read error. The CDR3 bases are TGTGCCGGCAGCTTAGCGGGACAGCTGAACACTGAAGCTTTCTTT. Protein: CAGSLAGQLNTEAFF. The chain has TRBV11-3 and TRBJ1-1, with TRBD1 identical over 7 bases. The CDR3 runs 15 residues. CDR1 and CDR2 from the germline V gene are SGHNT and YENEEA. Drawing the rest from reference TRBV11-3 and TRBJ1-1, the complete variable domain is EAGVVQSPRYKIIEKKQPVAFWCNPISGHNTLYWYLQNLGQGPELLIRYENEEAVDDSQLPKDRFSAERLKGVDSTLKIQPAELGDSAVYLCAGSLAGQLNTEAFFGQGTRLTVV.

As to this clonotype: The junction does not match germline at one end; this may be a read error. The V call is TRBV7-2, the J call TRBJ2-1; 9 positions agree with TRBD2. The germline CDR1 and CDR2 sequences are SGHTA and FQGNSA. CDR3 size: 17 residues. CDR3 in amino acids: CASSPHRVAGGYNKQFF. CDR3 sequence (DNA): TGTGCCAGCAGCCCCCATCGTGTGGCGGGGGGGTACAATAAGCAGTTCTTC.

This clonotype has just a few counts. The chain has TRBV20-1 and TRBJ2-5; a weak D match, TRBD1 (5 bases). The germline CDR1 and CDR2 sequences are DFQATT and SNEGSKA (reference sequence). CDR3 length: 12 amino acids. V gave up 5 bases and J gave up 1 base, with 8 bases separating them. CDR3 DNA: TGCAGTGCTCACAGGACCCAAGAGACCCAGTACTTC. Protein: CSAHRTQETQYF.

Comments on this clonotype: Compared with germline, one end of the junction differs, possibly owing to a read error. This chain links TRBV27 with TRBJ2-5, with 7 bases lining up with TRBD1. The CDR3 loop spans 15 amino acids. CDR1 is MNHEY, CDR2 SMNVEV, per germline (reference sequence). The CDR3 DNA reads TGTGTCAGCAGTGGATACAGGGGACCCCAAGAGACCCAGTACTTC. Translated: CVSSGYRGPQETQYF.